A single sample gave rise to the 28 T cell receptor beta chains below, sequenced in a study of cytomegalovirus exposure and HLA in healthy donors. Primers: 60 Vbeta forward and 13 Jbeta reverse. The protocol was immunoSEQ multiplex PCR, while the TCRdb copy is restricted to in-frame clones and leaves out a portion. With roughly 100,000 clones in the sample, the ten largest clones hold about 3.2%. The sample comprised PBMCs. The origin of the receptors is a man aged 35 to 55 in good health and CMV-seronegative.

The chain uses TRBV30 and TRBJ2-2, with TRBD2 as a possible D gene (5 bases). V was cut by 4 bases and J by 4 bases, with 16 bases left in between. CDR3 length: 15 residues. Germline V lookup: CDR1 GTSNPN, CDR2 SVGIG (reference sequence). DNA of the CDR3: TGTGCCTGGACTCGTGGGAGATTAGGCACCGGGGAGCTGTTTTTT. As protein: CAWTRGRLGTGELFF. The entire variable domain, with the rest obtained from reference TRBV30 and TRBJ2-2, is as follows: SQTIHQWPATLVQPVGSPLSLECTVEGTSNPNLYWYRQAAGRGLQLLFYSVGIGQISSEVPQNLSASRPQDRQFILSSKKLLLSDSGFYLCAWTRGRLGTGELFFGEGSRLTVL.

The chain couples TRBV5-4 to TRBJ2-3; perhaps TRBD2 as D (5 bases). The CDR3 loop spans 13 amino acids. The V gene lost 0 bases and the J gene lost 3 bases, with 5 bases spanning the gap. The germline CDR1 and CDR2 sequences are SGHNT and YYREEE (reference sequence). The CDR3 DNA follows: TGTGCCAGCAGCTTGGTAGCGACAGATACGCAGTATTTT. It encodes CASSLVATDTQYF. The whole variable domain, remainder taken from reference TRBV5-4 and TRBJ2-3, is ETGVTQSPTHLIKTRGQQVTLRCSSQSGHNTVSWYQQALGQGPQFIFQYYREEENGRGNFPPRFSGLQFPNYSSELNVNALELDDSALYLCASSLVATDTQYFGPGTRLTVL.

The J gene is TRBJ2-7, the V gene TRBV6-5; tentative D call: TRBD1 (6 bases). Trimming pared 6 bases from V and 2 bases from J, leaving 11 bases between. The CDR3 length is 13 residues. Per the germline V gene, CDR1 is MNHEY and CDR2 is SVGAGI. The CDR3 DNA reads TGTGCCAGCAGCCAGGGGTTAACCTACGAGCAGTACTTC. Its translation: CASSQGLTYEQYF.

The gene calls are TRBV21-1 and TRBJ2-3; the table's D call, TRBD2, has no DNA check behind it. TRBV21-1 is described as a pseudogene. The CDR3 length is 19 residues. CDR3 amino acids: CASSKVRGLREGQSDTQYF. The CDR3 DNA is TGTGCCAGCAGCAAAGTTCGGGGCCTGCGGGAGGGCCAATCAGATACGCAGTATTTT.

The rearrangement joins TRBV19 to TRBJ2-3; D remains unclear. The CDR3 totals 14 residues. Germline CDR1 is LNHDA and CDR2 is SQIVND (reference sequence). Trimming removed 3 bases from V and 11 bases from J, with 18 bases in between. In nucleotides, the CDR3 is TGTGCCAGTAGTATTGCGGCGGAGAGCTATTTGCAGTATTTT. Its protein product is CASSIAAESYLQYF.

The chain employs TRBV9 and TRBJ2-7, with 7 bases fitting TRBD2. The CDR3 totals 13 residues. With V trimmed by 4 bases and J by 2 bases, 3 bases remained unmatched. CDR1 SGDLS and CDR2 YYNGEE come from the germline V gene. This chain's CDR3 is CASSPGTTYEQYF. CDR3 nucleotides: TGTGCCAGCAGCCCCGGGACTACCTACGAGCAGTACTTC.

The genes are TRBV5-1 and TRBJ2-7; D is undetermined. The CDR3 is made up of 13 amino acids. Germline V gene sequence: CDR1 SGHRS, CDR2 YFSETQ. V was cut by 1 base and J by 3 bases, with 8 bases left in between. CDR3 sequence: CASSLRSFYEQYF. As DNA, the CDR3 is TGCGCCAGCAGCTTGCGTTCCTTCTACGAGCAGTACTTC.

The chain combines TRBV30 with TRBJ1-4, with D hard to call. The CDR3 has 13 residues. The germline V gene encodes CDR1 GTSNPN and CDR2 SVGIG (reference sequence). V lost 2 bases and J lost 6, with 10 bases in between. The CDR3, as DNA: TGTGCCTGGAGTCGCCCGAGATATGAAAAACTGTTTTTT. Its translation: CAWSRPRYEKLFF.

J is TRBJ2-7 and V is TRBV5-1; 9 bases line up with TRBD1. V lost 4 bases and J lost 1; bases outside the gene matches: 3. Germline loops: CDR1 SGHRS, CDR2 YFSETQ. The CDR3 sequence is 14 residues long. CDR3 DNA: TGCGCCAGCAGCCGGACAGGGGCTTCCTACGAGCAGTACTTC. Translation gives CASSRTGASYEQYF.

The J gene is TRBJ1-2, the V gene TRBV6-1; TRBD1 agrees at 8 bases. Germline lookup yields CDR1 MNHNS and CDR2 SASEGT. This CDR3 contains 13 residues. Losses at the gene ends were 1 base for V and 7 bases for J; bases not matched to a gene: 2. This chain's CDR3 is CASSEGGTGGYTF. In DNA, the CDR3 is TGTGCCAGCAGTGAAGGCGGGACAGGTGGCTACACCTTC.

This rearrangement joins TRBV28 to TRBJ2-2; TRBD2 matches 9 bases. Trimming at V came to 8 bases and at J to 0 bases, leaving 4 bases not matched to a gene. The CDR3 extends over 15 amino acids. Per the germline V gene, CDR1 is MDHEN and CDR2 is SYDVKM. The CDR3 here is CASHASGTNTGELFF. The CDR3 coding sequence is TGTGCCAGCCACGCTAGCGGGACGAACACCGGGGAGCTGTTTTTT.

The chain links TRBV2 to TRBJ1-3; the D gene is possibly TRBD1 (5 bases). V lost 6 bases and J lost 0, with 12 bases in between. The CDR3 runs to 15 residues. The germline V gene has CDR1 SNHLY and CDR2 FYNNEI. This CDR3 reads CASSLQASSGNTIYF. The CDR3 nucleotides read TGTGCCAGCAGCTTACAGGCAAGCTCTGGAAACACCATATATTTT.

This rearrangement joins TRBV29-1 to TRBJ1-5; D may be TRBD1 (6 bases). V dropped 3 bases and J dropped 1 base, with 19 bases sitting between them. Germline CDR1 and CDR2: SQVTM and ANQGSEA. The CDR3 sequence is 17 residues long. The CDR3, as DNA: TGCAGCGTTGATAGGGCAGGGGATGATTTCAGCAATCAGCCCCAGCATTTT. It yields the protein CSVDRAGDDFSNQPQHF. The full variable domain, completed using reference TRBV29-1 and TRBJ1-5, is SAVISQKPSRDICQRGTSLTIQCQVDSQVTMMFWYRQQPGQSLTLIATANQGSEATYESGFVIDKFPISRPNLTFSTLTVSNMSPEDSSIYLCSVDRAGDDFSNQPQHFGDGTRLSIL.

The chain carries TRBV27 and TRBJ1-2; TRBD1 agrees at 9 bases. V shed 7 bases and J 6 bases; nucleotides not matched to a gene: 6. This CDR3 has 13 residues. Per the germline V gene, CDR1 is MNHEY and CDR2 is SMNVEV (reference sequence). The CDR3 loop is CASTGQGRDGYTF. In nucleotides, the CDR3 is TGTGCCAGCACAGGACAGGGGAGAGATGGCTACACCTTC.

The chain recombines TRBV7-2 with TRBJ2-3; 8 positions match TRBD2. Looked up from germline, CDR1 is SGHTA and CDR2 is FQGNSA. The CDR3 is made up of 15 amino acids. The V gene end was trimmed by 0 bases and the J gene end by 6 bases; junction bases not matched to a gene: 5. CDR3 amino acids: CASSLAGLVSDTQYF. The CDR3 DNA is TGTGCCAGCAGCTTAGCGGGACTAGTATCGGATACGCAGTATTTT.

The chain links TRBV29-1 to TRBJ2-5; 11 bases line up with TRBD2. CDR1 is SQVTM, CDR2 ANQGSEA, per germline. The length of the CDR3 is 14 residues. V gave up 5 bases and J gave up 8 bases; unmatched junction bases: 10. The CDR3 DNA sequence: TGCAGCGTTCTGGGACTAGCGGTTGCCGATACCCAGTACTTC. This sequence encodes CSVLGLAVADTQYF.

The CDR3 loop reads CASSLSTGPRSPLHF. CDR3 coding DNA: TGTGCCAGCAGTTTATCGACAGGACCTAGGTCACCCCTCCACTTT. The gene calls are TRBV27 and TRBJ1-6; tentative D call: TRBD1 (6 bases). CDR1 is MNHEY, CDR2 SMNVEV, per germline (reference sequence). The V end lost 0 bases, the J end lost 10 bases, and 13 bases lay between the germline ends. The CDR3 runs 15 residues.

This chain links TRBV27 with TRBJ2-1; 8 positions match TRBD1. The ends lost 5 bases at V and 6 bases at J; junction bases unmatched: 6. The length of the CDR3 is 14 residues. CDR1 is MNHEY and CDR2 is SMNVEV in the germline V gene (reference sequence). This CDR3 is CASSRDRLFNEQFF. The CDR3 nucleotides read TGTGCCAGCAGTCGGGACAGGCTATTCAATGAGCAGTTCTTC.

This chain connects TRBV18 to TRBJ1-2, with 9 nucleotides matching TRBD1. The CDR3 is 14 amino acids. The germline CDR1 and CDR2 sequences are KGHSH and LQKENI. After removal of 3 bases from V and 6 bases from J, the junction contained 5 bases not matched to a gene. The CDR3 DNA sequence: TGTGCCAGCTCACCGGGACAGGGATCCGATGGCTACACCTTC. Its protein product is CASSPGQGSDGYTF.

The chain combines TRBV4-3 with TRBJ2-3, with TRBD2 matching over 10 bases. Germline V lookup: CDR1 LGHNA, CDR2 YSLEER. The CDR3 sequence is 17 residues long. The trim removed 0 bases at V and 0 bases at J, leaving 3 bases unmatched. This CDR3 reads CASSQELAGSSTDTQYF. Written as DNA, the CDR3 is TGCGCCAGCAGCCAAGAACTAGCGGGGTCTAGCACAGATACGCAGTATTTT.

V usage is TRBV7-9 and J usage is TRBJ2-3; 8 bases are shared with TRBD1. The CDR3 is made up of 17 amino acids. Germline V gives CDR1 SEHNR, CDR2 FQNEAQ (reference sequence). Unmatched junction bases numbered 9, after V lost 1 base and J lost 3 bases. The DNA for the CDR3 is TGTGCCAGCAGCTTAGTGTCAGGGGGCGGAGGGACAGATACGCAGTATTTT. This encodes CASSLVSGGGGTDTQYF.

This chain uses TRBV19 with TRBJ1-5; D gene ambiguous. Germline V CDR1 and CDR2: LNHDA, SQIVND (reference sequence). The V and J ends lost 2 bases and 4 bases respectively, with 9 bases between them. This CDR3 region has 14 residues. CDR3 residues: CASSILWENQPQHF. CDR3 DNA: TGTGCCAGTAGTATATTGTGGGAGAATCAGCCCCAGCATTTT.

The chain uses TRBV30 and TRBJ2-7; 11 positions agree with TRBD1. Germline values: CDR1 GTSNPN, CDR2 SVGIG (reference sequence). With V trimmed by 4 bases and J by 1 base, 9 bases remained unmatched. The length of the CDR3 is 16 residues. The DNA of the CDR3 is TGTGCCTGGATTCCCTCCGGGACAGGGGGTTCCTACGAGCAGTACTTC. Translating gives CAWIPSGTGGSYEQYF.

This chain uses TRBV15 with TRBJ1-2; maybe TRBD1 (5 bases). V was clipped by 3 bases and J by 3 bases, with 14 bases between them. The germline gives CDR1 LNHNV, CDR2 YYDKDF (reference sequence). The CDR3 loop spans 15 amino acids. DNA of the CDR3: TGTGCCACCAGCAGCGACACCCAGGGCCACTATGGCTACACCTTC. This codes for CATSSDTQGHYGYTF.

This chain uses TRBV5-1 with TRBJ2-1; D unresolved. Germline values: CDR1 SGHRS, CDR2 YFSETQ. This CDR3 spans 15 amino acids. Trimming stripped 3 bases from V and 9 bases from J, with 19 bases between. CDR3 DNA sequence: TGCGCCAGCAGCTCCACGTCAACCCCAGTCAGTGAGCAGTTCTTC. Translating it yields CASSSTSTPVSEQFF.

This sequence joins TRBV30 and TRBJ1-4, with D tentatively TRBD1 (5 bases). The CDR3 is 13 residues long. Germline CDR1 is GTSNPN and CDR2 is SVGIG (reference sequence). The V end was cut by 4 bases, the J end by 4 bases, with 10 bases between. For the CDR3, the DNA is TGTGCCTGGATGGTCAGGGATAATGAAAAACTGTTTTTT. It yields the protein CAWMVRDNEKLFF.

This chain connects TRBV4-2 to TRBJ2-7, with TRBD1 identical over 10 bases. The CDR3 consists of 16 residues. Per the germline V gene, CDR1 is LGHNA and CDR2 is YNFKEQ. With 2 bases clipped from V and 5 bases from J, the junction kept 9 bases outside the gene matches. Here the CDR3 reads CASSQNPGQGIHEQYF. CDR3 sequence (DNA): TGTGCCAGCAGCCAAAATCCGGGACAGGGGATCCACGAGCAGTACTTC.

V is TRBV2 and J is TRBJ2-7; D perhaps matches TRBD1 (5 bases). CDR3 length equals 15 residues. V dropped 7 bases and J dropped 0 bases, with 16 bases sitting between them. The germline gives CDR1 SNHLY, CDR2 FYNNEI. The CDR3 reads CASKWTSPSSYEQYF. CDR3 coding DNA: TGTGCCAGCAAATGGACATCCCCAAGCTCCTACGAGCAGTACTTC.